A single sample gave rise to the 15 T cell receptor beta chains below, sequenced in a study of T cell responses to AZD1222 COVID-19 vaccine. Sequenced by immunoSEQ multiplex PCR; TCRdb stores in-frame clones only, minus some. Here the sample spans 90,000 to 110,000 clones, 88% being singletons. The material sequenced was peripheral blood, taken on day 0 of MenACWY control vaccination. These receptors were taken from an adult in good health.

This sequence joins TRBV6-1 and TRBJ2-6, with D hard to call. The germline gives CDR1 MNHNS, CDR2 SASEGT. Between the trimmed V and J ends, which lost 0 bases and 0 bases, there was a span of 3 bases. The CDR3 contains 15 residues. CDR3 coding DNA: TGTGCCAGCAGTGAAGCAAGCTCTGGGGCCAACGTCCTGACTTTC. Translated, it gives CASSEASSGANVLTF.

This rearrangement joins TRBV20-1 to TRBJ2-1; D gene ambiguous. CDR3 length: 11 amino acids. Germline V lookup: CDR1 DFQATT, CDR2 SNEGSKA (reference sequence). The V end was cut by 6 bases, the J end by 9 bases, with 12 bases between. This CDR3 reads CSASRGGEQFF. In nucleotides, the CDR3 is TGCAGTGCCTCACGAGGTGGTGAGCAGTTCTTC.

This rearrangement joins TRBV7-2 to TRBJ2-7, with D perhaps matching TRBD2 (6 bases). Germline V gene sequence: CDR1 SGHTA, CDR2 FQGNSA. V was trimmed by 5 bases and J by 0 bases, leaving 17 bases between them. CDR3 length: 16 residues. The CDR3 region is CASSRGSGLSSYEQYF. CDR3 nucleotide sequence: TGTGCCAGCAGCCGGGGGAGCGGGCTCAGCTCCTACGAGCAGTACTTC.

The chain recombines TRBV7-2 with TRBJ2-2; the D is unclear. This CDR3 region has 13 residues. Trimming took 6 bases from V and 6 from J, leaving 11 bases between them. Germline lookup yields CDR1 SGHTA and CDR2 FQGNSA. CDR3: CASRPLSAGELFF. The CDR3 nucleotides read TGTGCCAGCAGACCCTTGTCGGCCGGGGAGCTGTTTTTT.

The chain carries TRBV7-2 and TRBJ2-7; D may be TRBD1 or TRBD2 (5 bases each). The germline V and J ends were trimmed by 7 bases and 3 bases, with 19 bases remaining between them. CDR3 length: 15 residues. CDR1 and CDR2 (germline): SGHTA, FQGNSA. In nucleotides, the CDR3 is TGTGCCAGCACACCTCGGGGCGGCCAAAACTACGAGCAGTACTTC. Encoded protein: CASTPRGGQNYEQYF.

V and J are TRBV28 and TRBJ1-4; D call uncertain. The CDR3 length is 14 residues. Germline V gene sequence: CDR1 MDHEN, CDR2 SYDVKM. Trimming left V 2 bases short and J 4 bases short, with 8 bases between. DNA for the CDR3: TGTGCCAGCAGTTTAGGCGGAAATAATGAAAAACTGTTTTTT. This codes for CASSLGGNNEKLFF.

J is TRBJ2-1 and V is TRBV5-6; TRBD1 is a possible D gene (5 bases). V lost 2 bases, J lost 1 base, and 10 bases lay in between. CDR1 SGHDT and CDR2 YYEEEE come from the germline V gene. CDR3 size: 15 residues. This chain's CDR3 is CASSFDWTSYNEQFF. As DNA, the CDR3 is TGTGCCAGCAGCTTTGACTGGACATCCTACAATGAGCAGTTCTTC.

The rearrangement links TRBV5-4 to TRBJ2-3; 10 nucleotides match TRBD2. Trimming at V came to 4 bases and at J to 1 base, leaving 3 bases not matched to a gene. Germline V gene sequence: CDR1 SGHNT, CDR2 YYREEE (reference sequence). The CDR3 totals 15 residues. CDR3 sequence reads: CASSRSGGGTDTQYF. The CDR3 nucleotides are TGTGCCAGCAGCCGAAGCGGGGGGGGCACAGATACGCAGTATTTT.

The chain has TRBV24-1 and TRBJ1-4; D may be TRBD1 (6 bases). There are 16 residues in the CDR3. V dropped 8 bases and J dropped 0 bases, with 15 bases sitting between them. Germline-derived CDR1 and CDR2 are KGHDR and SFDVKD. The chain's CDR3 is CATTVRTEATNEKLFF. The CDR3 bases are TGTGCCACCACTGTTCGGACAGAGGCAACTAATGAAAAACTGTTTTTT.

V usage is TRBV15 and J usage is TRBJ1-1; no clear D gene. The CDR3 extends over 14 amino acids. Germline V gene lookup returns CDR1 LNHNV and CDR2 YYDKDF (reference sequence). V was trimmed by 7 bases and J by 6 bases, leaving 18 bases between them. The CDR3 spells CATKEGWTGAEAFF. The CDR3 DNA follows: TGTGCCACCAAGGAGGGCTGGACTGGGGCTGAAGCTTTCTTT.

This clone was recorded only once. The genes are TRBV4-3 and TRBJ2-1, with D perhaps assigned TRBD1 or TRBD2 (7 bases each). Trimming took off 0 bases at V and 4 bases at J, with 16 bases between the two ends. This CDR3 region has 17 residues. Germline lookup yields CDR1 LGHNA and CDR2 YSLEER. The CDR3 DNA reads as TGCGCCAGCAGCCAAGATTTGGCAGGGGGGGAGTACAATGAGCAGTTCTTC. Amino acids: CASSQDLAGGEYNEQFF.

A few counts support this clone. The rearrangement links TRBV4-2 to TRBJ2-7, with 9 bases identical to TRBD1. The ends lost 1 base at V and 2 bases at J; junction bases unmatched: 6. The CDR3 totals 16 residues. Germline values: CDR1 LGHNA, CDR2 YNFKEQ. The CDR3 DNA reads as TGTGCCAGCAGCCAAGTTGGTAGGGACAGGGCCTACGAGCAGTACTTC. Translating gives CASSQVGRDRAYEQYF.

The V and J genes are TRBV2 and TRBJ1-2; D might be TRBD1 (5 bases). This CDR3 is 14 amino acids long. Germline V CDR1 and CDR2: SNHLY, FYNNEI. The V end lost 1 base, the J end lost 2 bases, and 8 bases lay between the germline ends. CDR3: CASSEGGRNYGYTF. DNA of the CDR3: TGTGCCAGCAGTGAAGGGGGCAGGAACTATGGCTACACCTTC.

The V call is TRBV24-1, the J call TRBJ2-2; TRBD1 agrees at 10 bases. The junction had 1 base not matched to a gene; V was cut back by 7 bases and J by 3 bases. Germline-derived CDR1 and CDR2 are KGHDR and SFDVKD. CDR3 length: 14 residues. The CDR3 sequence is CATRGTGDTGELFF. CDR3 in DNA: TGTGCCACCAGAGGGACAGGGGACACCGGGGAGCTGTTTTTT.

The chain joins TRBV7-6 to TRBJ2-7; 9 bases align to TRBD2. The germline gives CDR1 SGHVS, CDR2 FNYEAQ. The CDR3 consists of 15 residues. With V trimmed by 5 bases and J by 6 bases, 11 bases remained unmatched. The CDR3 here is CASSALWRGGLEQYF. The CDR3 DNA is TGTGCCAGCAGCGCCCTTTGGCGGGGGGGCCTCGAGCAGTACTTC.